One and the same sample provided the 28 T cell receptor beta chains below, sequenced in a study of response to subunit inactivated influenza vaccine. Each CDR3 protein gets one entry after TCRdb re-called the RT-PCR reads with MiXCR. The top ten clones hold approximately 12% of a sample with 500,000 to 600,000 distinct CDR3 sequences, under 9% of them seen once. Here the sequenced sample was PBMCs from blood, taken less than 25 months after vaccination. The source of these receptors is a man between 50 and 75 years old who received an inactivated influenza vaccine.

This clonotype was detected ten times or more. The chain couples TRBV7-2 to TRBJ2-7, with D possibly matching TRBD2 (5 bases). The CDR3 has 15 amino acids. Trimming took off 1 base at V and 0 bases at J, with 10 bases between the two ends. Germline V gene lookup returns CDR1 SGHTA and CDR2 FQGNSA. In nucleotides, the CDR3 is TGTGCCAGCAGCTTAGGGCGGGCCCTCTCCTACGAGCAGTACTTC. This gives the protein CASSLGRALSYEQYF.

The CDR3 DNA is TGTGCCAGCTCACCCTCCGGGACAGATAACACTGAAGCTTTCTTT. It yields the protein CASSPSGTDNTEAFF. The chain has TRBV18 and TRBJ1-1; TRBD1 aligns across 7 bases. Germline lookup yields CDR1 KGHSH and CDR2 LQKENI. The CDR3 is 15 residues long. Trimming cost V 3 bases and J 2 bases; bases outside gene matches: 6.

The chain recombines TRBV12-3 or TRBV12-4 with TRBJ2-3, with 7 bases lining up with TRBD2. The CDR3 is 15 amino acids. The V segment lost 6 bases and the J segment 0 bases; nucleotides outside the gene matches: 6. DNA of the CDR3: TGTGCCAGCAGACTACTAGCGACTAGCACAGATACGCAGTATTTT. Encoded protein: CASRLLATSTDTQYF.

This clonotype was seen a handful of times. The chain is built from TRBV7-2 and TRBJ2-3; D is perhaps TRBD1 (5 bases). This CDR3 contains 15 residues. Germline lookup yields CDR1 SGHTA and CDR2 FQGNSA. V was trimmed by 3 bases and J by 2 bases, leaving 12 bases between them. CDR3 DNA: TGTGCCAGCAGCTTCAAGATTGGGGCCACAGATACGCAGTATTTT. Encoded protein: CASSFKIGATDTQYF.

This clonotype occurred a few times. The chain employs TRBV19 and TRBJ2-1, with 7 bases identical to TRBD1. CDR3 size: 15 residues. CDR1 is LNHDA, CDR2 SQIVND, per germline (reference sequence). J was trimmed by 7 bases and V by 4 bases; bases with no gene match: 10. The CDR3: CASSKTGLWENEQFF. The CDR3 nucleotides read TGTGCCAGTAGTAAGACAGGGCTGTGGGAAAATGAGCAGTTCTTC.

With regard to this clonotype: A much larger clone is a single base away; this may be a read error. This CDR3 is CASSAGTGSNTGELFF. DNA for the CDR3: TGCGCCAGCAGTGCCGGGACAGGATCGAACACCGGGGAGCTGTTTTTT. This chain uses TRBV10-1 with TRBJ2-2; 8 nucleotides match TRBD1. Germline V gives CDR1 WNHNN, CDR2 SYGVQD (reference sequence). With V trimmed by 4 bases and J by 0 bases, 4 bases remained unmatched. This CDR3 spans 16 amino acids.

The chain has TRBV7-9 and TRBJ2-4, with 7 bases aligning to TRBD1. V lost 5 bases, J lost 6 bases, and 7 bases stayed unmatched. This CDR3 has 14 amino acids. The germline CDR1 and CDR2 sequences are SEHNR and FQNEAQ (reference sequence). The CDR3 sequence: CASSISGQRNIQYF. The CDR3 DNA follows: TGTGCCAGCAGCATCTCGGGACAGAGAAACATTCAGTACTTC.

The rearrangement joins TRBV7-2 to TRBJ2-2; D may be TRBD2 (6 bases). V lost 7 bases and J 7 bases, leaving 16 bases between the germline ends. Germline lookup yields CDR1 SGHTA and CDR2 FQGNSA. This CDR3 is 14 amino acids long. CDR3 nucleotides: TGTGCCAGCACTGGGGGGACCCACTTCGGGGAGCTGTTTTTT. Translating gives CASTGGTHFGELFF.

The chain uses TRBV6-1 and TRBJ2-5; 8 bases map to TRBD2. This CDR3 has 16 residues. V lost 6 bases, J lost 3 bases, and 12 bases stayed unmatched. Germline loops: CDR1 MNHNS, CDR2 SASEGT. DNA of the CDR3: TGTGCCAGCAGACCCTGGGCGGGAGGTCTCGAAGAGACCCAGTACTTC. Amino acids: CASRPWAGGLEETQYF.

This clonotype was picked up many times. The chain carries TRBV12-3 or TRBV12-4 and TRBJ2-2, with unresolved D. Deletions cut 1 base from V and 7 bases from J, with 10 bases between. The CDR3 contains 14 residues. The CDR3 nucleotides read TGTGCCAGCAGTTTAGAAAAGGATATCGGGGAGCTGTTTTTT. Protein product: CASSLEKDIGELFF.

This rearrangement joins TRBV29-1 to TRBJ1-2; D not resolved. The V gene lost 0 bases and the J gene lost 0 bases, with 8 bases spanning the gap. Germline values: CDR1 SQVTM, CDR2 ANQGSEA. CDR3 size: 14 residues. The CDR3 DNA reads TGCAGCGTTGAAGATCGCGGGACTAACTATGGCTACACCTTC. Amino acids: CSVEDRGTNYGYTF.

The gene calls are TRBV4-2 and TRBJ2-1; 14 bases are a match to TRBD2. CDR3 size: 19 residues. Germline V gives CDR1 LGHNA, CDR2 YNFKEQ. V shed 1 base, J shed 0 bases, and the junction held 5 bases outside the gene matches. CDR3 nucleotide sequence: TGTGCCAGCAGCCAAGCGGGACTAGCGGGGGCCGACTCCTACAATGAGCAGTTCTTC. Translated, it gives CASSQAGLAGADSYNEQFF.

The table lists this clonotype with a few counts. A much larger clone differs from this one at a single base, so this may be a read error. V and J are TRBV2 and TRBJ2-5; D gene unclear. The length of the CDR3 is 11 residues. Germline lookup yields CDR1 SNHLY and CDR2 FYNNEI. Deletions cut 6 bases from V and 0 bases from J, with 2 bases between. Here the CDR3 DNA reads TGTGCCAGCAGATACCAAGAGACCCAGTACTTC. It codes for CASRYQETQYF.

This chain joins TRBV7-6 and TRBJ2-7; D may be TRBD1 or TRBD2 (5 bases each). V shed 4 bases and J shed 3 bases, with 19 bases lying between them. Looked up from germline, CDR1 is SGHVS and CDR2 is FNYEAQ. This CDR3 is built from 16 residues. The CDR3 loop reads CASSSLWGREGYEQYF. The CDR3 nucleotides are TGTGCCAGCAGCTCCCTTTGGGGGAGAGAGGGCTACGAGCAGTACTTC.

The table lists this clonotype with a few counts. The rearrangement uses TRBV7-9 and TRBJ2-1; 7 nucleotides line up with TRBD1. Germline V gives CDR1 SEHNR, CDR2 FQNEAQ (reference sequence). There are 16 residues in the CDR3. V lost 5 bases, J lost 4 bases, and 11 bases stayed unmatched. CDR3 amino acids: CASSRQGPPTYNEQFF. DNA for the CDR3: TGTGCCAGCAGCCGACAGGGCCCTCCGACTTACAATGAGCAGTTCTTC.

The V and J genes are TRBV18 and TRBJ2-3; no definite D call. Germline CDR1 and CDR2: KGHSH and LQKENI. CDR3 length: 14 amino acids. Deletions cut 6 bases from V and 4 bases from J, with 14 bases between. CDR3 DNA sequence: TGTGCCAGCTCCCCGCCTGAACCGCCAGATACGCAGTATTTT. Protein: CASSPPEPPDTQYF.

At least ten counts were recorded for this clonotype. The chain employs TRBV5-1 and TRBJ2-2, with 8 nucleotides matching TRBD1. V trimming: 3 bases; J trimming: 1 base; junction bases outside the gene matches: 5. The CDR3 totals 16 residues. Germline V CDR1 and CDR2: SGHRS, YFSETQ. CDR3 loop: CASSWGDRLNTGELFF. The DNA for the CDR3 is TGCGCCAGCAGCTGGGGGGACAGGCTGAACACCGGGGAGCTGTTTTTT.

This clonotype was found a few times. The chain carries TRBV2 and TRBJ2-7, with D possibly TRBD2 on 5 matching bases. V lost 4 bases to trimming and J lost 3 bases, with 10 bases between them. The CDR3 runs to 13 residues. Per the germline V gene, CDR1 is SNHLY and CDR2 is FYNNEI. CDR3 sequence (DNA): TGTGCCAGCAGTGCAGCCGGGGTCTACGAGCAGTACTTC. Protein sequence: CASSAAGVYEQYF.

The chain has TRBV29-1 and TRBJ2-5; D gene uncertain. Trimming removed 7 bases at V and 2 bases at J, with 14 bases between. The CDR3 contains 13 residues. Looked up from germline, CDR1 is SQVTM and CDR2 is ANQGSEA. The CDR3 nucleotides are TGCAGCGCCCTCCTCCCGGGTCAAGAGACCCAGTACTTC. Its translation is CSALLPGQETQYF. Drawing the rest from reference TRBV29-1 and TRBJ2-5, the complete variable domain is SAVISQKPSRDICQRGTSLTIQCQVDSQVTMMFWYRQQPGQSLTLIATANQGSEATYESGFVIDKFPISRPNLTFSTLTVSNMSPEDSSIYLCSALLPGQETQYFGPGTRLLVL.

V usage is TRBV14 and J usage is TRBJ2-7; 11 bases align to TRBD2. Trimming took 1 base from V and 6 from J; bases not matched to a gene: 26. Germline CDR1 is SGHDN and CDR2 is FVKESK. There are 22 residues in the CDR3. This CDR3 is CASSQGPGQGILNLAGGPEQYF. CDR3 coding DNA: TGTGCCAGCAGCCAAGGTCCGGGACAGGGCATCCTAAACCTAGCGGGAGGCCCCGAGCAGTACTTC.

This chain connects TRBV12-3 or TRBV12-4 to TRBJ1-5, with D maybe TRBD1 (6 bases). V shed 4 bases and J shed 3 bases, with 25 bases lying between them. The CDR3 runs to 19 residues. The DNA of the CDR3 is TGTGCCAGCAGTTCTCAGGGCTTCGACAGGAAGGGGCACAATCAGCCCCAGCATTTT. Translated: CASSSQGFDRKGHNQPQHF.

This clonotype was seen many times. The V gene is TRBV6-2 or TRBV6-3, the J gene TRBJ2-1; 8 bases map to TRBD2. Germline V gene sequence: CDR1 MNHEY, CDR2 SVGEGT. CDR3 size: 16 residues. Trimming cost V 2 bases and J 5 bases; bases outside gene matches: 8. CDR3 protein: CASSYRSLAGNNEQFF. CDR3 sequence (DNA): TGTGCCAGCAGTTACCGATCCTTAGCGGGGAACAATGAGCAGTTCTTC.

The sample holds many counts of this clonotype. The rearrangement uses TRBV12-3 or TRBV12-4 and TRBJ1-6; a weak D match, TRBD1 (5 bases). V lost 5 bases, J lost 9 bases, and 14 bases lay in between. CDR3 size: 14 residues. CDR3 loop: CASSPGVGASPLHF. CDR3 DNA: TGTGCCAGCAGTCCTGGGGTCGGGGCTTCACCCCTCCACTTT.

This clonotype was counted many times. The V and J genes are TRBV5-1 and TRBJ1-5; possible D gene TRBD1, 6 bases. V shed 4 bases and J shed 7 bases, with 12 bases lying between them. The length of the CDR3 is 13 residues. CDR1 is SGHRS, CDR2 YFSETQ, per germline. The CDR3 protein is CASSISGAQPQHF. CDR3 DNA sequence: TGCGCCAGCAGCATTTCAGGGGCCCAGCCCCAGCATTTT. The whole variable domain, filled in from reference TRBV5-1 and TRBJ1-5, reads KAGVTQTPRYLIKTRGQQVTLSCSPISGHRSVSWYQQTPGQGLQFLFEYFSETQRNKGNFPGRFSGRQFSNSRSEMNVSTLELGDSALYLCASSISGAQPQHFGDGTRLSIL.

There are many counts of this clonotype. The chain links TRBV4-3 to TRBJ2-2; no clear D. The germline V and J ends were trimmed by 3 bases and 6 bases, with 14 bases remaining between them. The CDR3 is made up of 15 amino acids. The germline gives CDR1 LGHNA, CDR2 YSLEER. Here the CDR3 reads CASSQDWGIAGELFF. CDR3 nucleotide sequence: TGCGCCAGCAGCCAGGATTGGGGTATCGCCGGGGAGCTGTTTTTT.

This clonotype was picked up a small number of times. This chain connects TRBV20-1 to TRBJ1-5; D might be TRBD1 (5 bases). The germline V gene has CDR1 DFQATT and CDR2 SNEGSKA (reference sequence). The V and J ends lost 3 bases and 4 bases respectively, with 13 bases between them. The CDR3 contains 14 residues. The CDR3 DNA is TGCAGTGCTAGTTTAGTGGAGGGGAATCAGCCCCAGCATTTT. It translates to CSASLVEGNQPQHF.

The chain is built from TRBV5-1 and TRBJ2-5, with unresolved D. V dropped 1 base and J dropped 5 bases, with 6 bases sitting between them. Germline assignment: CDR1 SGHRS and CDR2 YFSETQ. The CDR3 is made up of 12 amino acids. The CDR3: CASSLPEETQYF. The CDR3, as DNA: TGCGCCAGCAGCTTGCCGGAGGAGACCCAGTACTTC.

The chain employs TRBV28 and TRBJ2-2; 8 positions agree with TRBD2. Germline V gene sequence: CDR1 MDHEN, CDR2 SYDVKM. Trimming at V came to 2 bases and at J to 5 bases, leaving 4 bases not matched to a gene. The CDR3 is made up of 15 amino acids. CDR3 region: CASSLGGRLTGELFF. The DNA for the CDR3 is TGTGCCAGCAGTTTAGGCGGGAGGCTGACCGGGGAGCTGTTTTTT.